The 9 T cell receptor beta chains given below trace back to one sample, sequenced in a study of T cell repertoires in cytomegalovirus infection. No antigen has been identified for these receptors. TCRdb passed the reads through MiXCR, listing each CDR3 protein once. In the table there are around 570,000 distinct CDR3 sequences, approximately 40% of which are singletons. The sample consisted of cultured PBMCs, taken from culture after CMV antigen stimulation. The receptors stem from a human donor in good health (CMV status not recorded). Some clones in this sample may be carry-over from other donors' samples.

A remark on this clonotype: The conserved closing phenylalanine or tryptophan is absent in this CDR3, likely reflecting a read error. V is TRBV19 and J is TRBJ1-5; TRBD1 matches 8 bases. The CDR3 is made up of 12 amino acids. Germline loops: CDR1 LNHDA, CDR2 SQIVND (reference sequence). The trim removed 4 bases at V and 9 bases at J, leaving 2 bases unmatched. The CDR3 sequence: CASSTTGGPQHS. CDR3 DNA sequence: TGTGCCAGTAGTACTACAGGGGGGCCCCAGCATTCT.

In this sample, this clonotype turned up a few times. The chain combines TRBV5-1 with TRBJ1-1; tentatively, D is TRBD1 (6 bases). V gave up 6 bases and J gave up 1 base, with 13 bases separating them. Per germline, CDR1 SGHRS and CDR2 YFSETQ. The CDR3 totals 14 residues. CDR3 region: CASKDGQPNTEAFF. DNA for the CDR3: TGCGCCAGCAAGGACGGACAGCCGAACACTGAAGCTTTCTTT.

The genes are TRBV24-1 and TRBJ2-3, with D possibly TRBD1 on 5 matching bases. CDR1 KGHDR and CDR2 SFDVKD come from the germline V gene. This CDR3 contains 14 residues. With 0 bases removed from V and 4 bases from J, the gap between germline ends came to 7 bases. The CDR3 loop reads CATSDLQGSDTQYF. The CDR3 region has the DNA TGTGCCACCAGTGATTTGCAGGGTTCAGATACGCAGTATTTT.

This clonotype showed up many times. The chain couples TRBV7-2 to TRBJ2-2; 8 bases are a match to TRBD2. Germline loops: CDR1 SGHTA, CDR2 FQGNSA. This CDR3 comprises 16 residues. Trimming cost V 0 bases and J 1 base; bases outside gene matches: 1. The CDR3 DNA reads TGTGCCAGCAGCTTAGCCGGGACTAGGAACACCGGGGAGCTGTTTTTT. It encodes CASSLAGTRNTGELFF.

In its sample, this clonotype was seen a few times. The V and J genes are TRBV5-1 and TRBJ2-1; 7 positions agree with TRBD1. Germline loops: CDR1 SGHRS, CDR2 YFSETQ. J lost 7 bases, V lost 5 bases, and 6 bases had no gene match. CDR3 size: 13 residues. CDR3 residues: CASRLTGSNEQFF. DNA of the CDR3: TGCGCCAGCAGATTGACAGGGTCGAATGAGCAGTTCTTC.

This clonotype has just a few counts. This chain joins TRBV7-6 and TRBJ2-3, with D perhaps assigned TRBD1 or TRBD2 (6 bases each). Germline V lookup: CDR1 SGHVS, CDR2 FNYEAQ. Trimming cost V 1 base and J 4 bases, with 15 bases left between them. The CDR3 runs 16 residues. The DNA of the CDR3 is TGTGCCAGCAGCTTAGGGAGCGGAGGGGGAGCAGATACGCAGTATTTT. Its translation is CASSLGSGGGADTQYF.

The chain employs TRBV29-1 and TRBJ1-1; D not certain. This CDR3 is built from 12 residues. Looked up from germline, CDR1 is SQVTM and CDR2 is ANQGSEA. Trimming removed 7 bases from V and 0 bases from J, with 9 bases in between. For the CDR3, the DNA is TGCAGCGGTAAACAGCTGAACACTGAAGCTTTCTTT. Translated, it gives CSGKQLNTEAFF.

The chain joins TRBV7-6 to TRBJ2-5, with 10 bases aligning to TRBD2. Germline V gives CDR1 SGHVS, CDR2 FNYEAQ. With V trimmed by 7 bases and J by 1 base, 15 bases remained unmatched. This CDR3 has 18 residues. The CDR3 coding sequence is TGTGCCAGCACGTATCTAGCGGGAGAAGTCCTCATCCAAGAGACCCAGTACTTC. Its translation: CASTYLAGEVLIQETQYF.

This chain joins TRBV19 and TRBJ1-1; 8 nucleotides agree with TRBD1. CDR3 length: 14 amino acids. Trimming cost V 6 bases and J 1 base; bases outside gene matches: 4. Germline loops: CDR1 LNHDA, CDR2 SQIVND (reference sequence). CDR3 DNA: TGTGCCAGTAGGCGACAGGGGAAGAACACTGAAGCTTTCTTT. This sequence encodes CASRRQGKNTEAFF.